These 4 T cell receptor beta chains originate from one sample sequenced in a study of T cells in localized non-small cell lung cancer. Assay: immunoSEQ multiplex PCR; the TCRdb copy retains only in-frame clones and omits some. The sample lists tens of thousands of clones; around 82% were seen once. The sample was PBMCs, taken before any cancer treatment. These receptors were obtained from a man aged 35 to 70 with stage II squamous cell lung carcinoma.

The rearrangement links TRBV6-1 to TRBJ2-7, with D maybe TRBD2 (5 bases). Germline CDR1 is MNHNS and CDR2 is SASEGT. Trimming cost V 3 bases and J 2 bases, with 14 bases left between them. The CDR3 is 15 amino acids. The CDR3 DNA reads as TGTGCCAGCAGTGATCGGTCGGGGTTTGCCTACGAGCAGTACTTC. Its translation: CASSDRSGFAYEQYF.

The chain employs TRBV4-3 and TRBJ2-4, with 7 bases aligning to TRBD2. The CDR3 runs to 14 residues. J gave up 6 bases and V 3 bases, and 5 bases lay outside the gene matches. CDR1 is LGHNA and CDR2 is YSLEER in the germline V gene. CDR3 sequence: CASSQAGVGNIQYF. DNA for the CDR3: TGCGCCAGCAGCCAGGCGGGAGTCGGAAACATTCAGTACTTC.

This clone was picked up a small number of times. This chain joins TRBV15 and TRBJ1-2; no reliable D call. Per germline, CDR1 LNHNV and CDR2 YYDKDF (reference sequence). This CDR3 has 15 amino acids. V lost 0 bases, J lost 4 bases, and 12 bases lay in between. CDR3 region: CATSREAGRPYGYTF. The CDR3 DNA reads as TGTGCCACCAGCAGAGAGGCGGGCAGGCCCTATGGCTACACCTTC.

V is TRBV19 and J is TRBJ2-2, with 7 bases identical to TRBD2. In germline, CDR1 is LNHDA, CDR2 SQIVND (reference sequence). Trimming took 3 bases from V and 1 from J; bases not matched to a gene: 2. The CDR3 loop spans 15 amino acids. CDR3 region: CASSILAVNTGELFF. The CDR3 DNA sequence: TGTGCCAGTAGTATCCTAGCGGTGAACACCGGGGAGCTGTTTTTT.